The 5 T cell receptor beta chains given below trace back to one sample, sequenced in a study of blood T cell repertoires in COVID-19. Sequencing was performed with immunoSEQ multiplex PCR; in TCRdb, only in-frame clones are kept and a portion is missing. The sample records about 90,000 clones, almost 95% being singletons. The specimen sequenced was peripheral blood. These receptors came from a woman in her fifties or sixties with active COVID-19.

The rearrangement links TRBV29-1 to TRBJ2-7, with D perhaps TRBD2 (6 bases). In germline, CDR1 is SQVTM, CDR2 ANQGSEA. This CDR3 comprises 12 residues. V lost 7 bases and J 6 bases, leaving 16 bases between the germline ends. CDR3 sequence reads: CSAGRQGGEQYF. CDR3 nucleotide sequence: TGCAGCGCCGGTCGGCAGGGAGGCGAGCAGTACTTC.

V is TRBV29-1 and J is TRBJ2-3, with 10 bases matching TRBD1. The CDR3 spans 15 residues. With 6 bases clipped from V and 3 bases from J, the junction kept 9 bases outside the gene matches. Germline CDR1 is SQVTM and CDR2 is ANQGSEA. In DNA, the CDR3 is TGCAGCGTGGAAACCGGGACAGGGGATACAGATACGCAGTATTTT. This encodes CSVETGTGDTDTQYF.

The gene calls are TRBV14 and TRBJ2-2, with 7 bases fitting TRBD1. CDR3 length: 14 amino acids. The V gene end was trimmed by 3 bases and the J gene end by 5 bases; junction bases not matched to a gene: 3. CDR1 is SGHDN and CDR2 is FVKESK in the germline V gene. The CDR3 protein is CASSQQQGTGELFF. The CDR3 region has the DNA TGTGCCAGCAGCCAGCAACAGGGGACCGGGGAGCTGTTTTTT.

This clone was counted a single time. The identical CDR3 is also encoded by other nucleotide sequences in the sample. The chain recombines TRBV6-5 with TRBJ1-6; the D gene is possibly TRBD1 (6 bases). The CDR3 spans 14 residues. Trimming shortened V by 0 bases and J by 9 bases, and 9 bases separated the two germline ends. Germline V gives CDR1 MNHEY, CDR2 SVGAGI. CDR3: CASSYSVGGSPLHF. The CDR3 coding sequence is TGTGCCAGCAGTTACTCGGTAGGGGGTTCACCCCTCCACTTT.

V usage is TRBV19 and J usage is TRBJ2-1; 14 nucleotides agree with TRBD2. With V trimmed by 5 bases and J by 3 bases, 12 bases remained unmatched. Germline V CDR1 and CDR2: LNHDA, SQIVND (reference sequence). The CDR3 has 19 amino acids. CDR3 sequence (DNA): TGTGCCAGTAGTCCCCGGGGGAAGGGACTAGCGGGGGACTACAATGAGCAGTTCTTC. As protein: CASSPRGKGLAGDYNEQFF. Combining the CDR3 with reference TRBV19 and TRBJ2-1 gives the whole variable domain DGGITQSPKYLFRKEGQNVTLSCEQNLNHDAMYWYRQDPGQGLRLIYYSQIVNDFQKGDIAEGYSVSREKKESFPLTVTSAQKNPTAFYLCASSPRGKGLAGDYNEQFFGPGTRLTVL.